The source of this T cell receptor (beta chain) is a study of OX40 agonist ivuxolimab in advanced cancers. The study, taken as a whole, reports: Patients with a partial response at 0.1-3.0 mg/kg had among the lowest clonal expansion. Clonal expansion was seen in CD4+ and CD8+ blood T cells by week 6 at 0.1 to 3.0 mg/kg. Researchers did not determine the expanded peripheral T cells' antigen specificity.

Some clones are missing from TCRdb's copy, which holds only in-frame ones; the method was immunoSEQ multiplex PCR. The table includes around 75,000 clones, roughly nine tenths detected once. Turning to this clone: Antigen unknown.

The CDR3 is 15 amino acids. Germline V lookup: CDR1 ENHRY, CDR2 SYGVKD. V shed 2 bases and J 8 bases; nucleotides not matched to a gene: 4. The sequence came from an adult with an advanced solid tumor such as melanoma, head and neck, liver or kidney cancer. The chain uses TRBV10-3 and TRBJ1-4; 11 positions match TRBD1. Source: CD4+ or CD8+ T cells sorted from blood, taken in a trial of the OX40 agonist ivuxolimab. The CDR3 coding sequence is TGTGCCATCAGTGAGGGACAGGGGGCAAGAGAAAAACTGTTTTTT. It specifies CAISEGQGAREKLFF.